This passage covers 3 T cell receptor beta chains from one sample sequenced in a study of blood T cell repertoires in COVID-19. Method: immunoSEQ multiplex PCR; TCRdb's copy keeps in-frame clones and lacks some. Of about 81,000 clones in the sample, about 88% were seen once. The sequencing input was peripheral blood. Every receptor here comes from an elderly woman with active COVID-19.

CDR3 in amino acids: CASSVDRHEQETQYF. The CDR3 coding sequence is TGTGCCAGCAGCGTAGACCGACACGAACAAGAGACCCAGTACTTC. This chain uses TRBV9 with TRBJ2-5; D gene uncertain. Germline V gene sequence: CDR1 SGDLS, CDR2 YYNGEE. The CDR3 has 15 amino acids. Trimming stripped 0 bases from V and 2 bases from J, with 11 bases between.

The rearrangement links TRBV6-2 or TRBV6-3 to TRBJ1-5; 7 bases are a match to TRBD1. CDR3 size: 16 residues. The junction had 11 bases not matched to a gene; V was cut back by 5 bases and J by 4 bases. CDR1 MNHEY and CDR2 SVGEGT come from the germline V gene. Written as DNA, the CDR3 is TGTGCCAGCAGTAGACTAGGGACAGCTTTGAATCAGCCCCAGCATTTT. Translation: CASSRLGTALNQPQHF.

The rearrangement joins TRBV27 to TRBJ1-3, with a tentative D call TRBD1 (5 bases). The CDR3 sequence is 14 residues long. V was clipped by 8 bases and J by 1 base, with 12 bases between them. The germline gives CDR1 MNHEY, CDR2 SMNVEV (reference sequence). The CDR3 DNA reads TGTGCCAGCGGGGAGGGGTTTTCTGGAAACACCATATATTTT. Amino acids: CASGEGFSGNTIYF.